Below, 25 T cell receptor beta chains from the same sample are listed, as sequenced in a study of blood T cells in healthy people across ages. The use of a sample-barcoded 5' primer and a J-beta primer mix characterized a second PCR of roughly 7 to 12 cycles. From the 5' RACE reads, TCRdb called clonotypes with MiXCR, one entry per CDR3 protein. The sample lists around 800,000 distinct CDR3 sequences, approximately 44% occurring once. The sample consisted of blood. These receptors all stem from a man aged 55 to 70 in good health.

The genes are TRBV20-1 and TRBJ1-5; D call uncertain. The V end lost 5 bases, the J end lost 9 bases, and 14 bases lay between the germline ends. Germline V gene lookup returns CDR1 DFQATT and CDR2 SNEGSKA (reference sequence). The CDR3 consists of 12 residues. CDR3 residues: CSAGIVAGPQHF. For the CDR3, the DNA is TGCAGTGCTGGGATTGTGGCTGGGCCCCAGCATTTT.

This clonotype occurred many times. This chain joins TRBV5-1 and TRBJ2-5; 9 bases are a match to TRBD2. Trimming at V came to 0 bases and at J to 2 bases, leaving 2 bases not matched to a gene. The germline CDR1 and CDR2 sequences are SGHRS and YFSETQ. This CDR3 contains 15 residues. The CDR3 here is CASSLATSGQETQYF. The CDR3, as DNA: TGCGCCAGCAGCTTGGCAACTAGCGGGCAAGAGACCCAGTACTTC. Full variable domain (remainder filled in from reference TRBV5-1 and TRBJ2-5): KAGVTQTPRYLIKTRGQQVTLSCSPISGHRSVSWYQQTPGQGLQFLFEYFSETQRNKGNFPGRFSGRQFSNSRSEMNVSTLELGDSALYLCASSLATSGQETQYFGPGTRLLVL.

The V and J genes are TRBV7-2 and TRBJ2-7, with 8 bases fitting TRBD2. The J call may not be correct, given that the DNA end is closer to TRBJ2-1. The germline V gene encodes CDR1 SGHTA and CDR2 FQGNSA. CDR3 length equals 16 residues. CDR3 region: CASSRNSGGQGDEQFF. The CDR3, as DNA: TGTGCCAGCAGCAGAAACTCGGGGGGGCAGGGAGATGAGCAGTTCTTC.

V and J are TRBV20-1 and TRBJ2-7; D is unresolved. The CDR3 length is 18 residues. V lost 0 bases to trimming and J lost 3 bases, with 24 bases between them. Germline V lookup: CDR1 DFQATT, CDR2 SNEGSKA (reference sequence). The DNA for the CDR3 is TGCAGTGCTAGAGATTCAGCAGACCGGGTGCGGTTTGACTACGAGCAGTACTTC. This gives the protein CSARDSADRVRFDYEQYF.

This clonotype came up a few times. The rearrangement joins TRBV5-1 to TRBJ2-3, with D uncertain. V was pared by 0 bases and J by 5 bases, with 7 bases between. The CDR3 is 13 residues long. Germline V gene sequence: CDR1 SGHRS, CDR2 YFSETQ. The CDR3 sequence: CASSLARRDTQYF. In DNA form, the CDR3 reads TGCGCCAGCAGCTTGGCCAGAAGAGATACGCAGTATTTT.

The J gene is TRBJ2-5, the V gene TRBV7-2, with unresolved D. Germline CDR1 and CDR2: SGHTA and FQGNSA. With 5 bases removed from V and 5 bases from J, the gap between germline ends came to 15 bases. This CDR3 contains 14 residues. CDR3 in DNA: TGTGCCAGCAGCCGTGTTGAGGAGACGGAGACCCAGTACTTC. As protein: CASSRVEETETQYF.

This clonotype was seen more than once but under ten times. This rearrangement joins TRBV20-1 to TRBJ2-5; D might be TRBD2 (5 bases). Germline V gives CDR1 DFQATT, CDR2 SNEGSKA (reference sequence). Trimming removed 1 base from V and 9 bases from J, with 18 bases in between. This CDR3 is built from 14 residues. CDR3: CSARAQLVPKAQYF. The CDR3 DNA reads as TGCAGTGCTAGAGCCCAACTAGTTCCCAAGGCCCAGTACTTC.

The chain carries TRBV7-8 and TRBJ2-1, with 8 bases that match TRBD2. With V trimmed by 5 bases and J by 4 bases, 7 bases remained unmatched. Germline CDR1 and CDR2: SGHVS and FQNEAQ. The CDR3 is made up of 15 amino acids. The CDR3 DNA reads TGTGCCAGCAGCCCGGGACTAGTAAGGTACAATGAGCAGTTCTTC. Translated: CASSPGLVRYNEQFF.

This chain links TRBV25-1 with TRBJ2-1; TRBD1 agrees at 8 bases. This CDR3 contains 16 residues. V dropped 4 bases and J dropped 2; count of bases not matched to a gene: 7. The V gene's germline CDR1 is MGHDK and CDR2 SYGVNS. The chain's CDR3 is CASSGGTGSPYNEQFF. CDR3 sequence (DNA): TGTGCCAGCAGTGGCGGGACAGGTTCACCCTACAATGAGCAGTTCTTC.

This chain joins TRBV6-6 and TRBJ1-2; tentative D call: TRBD1 (5 bases). The CDR3 has 12 residues. Between the trimmed V and J ends, which lost 10 bases and 8 bases, there was a span of 17 bases. Germline V gene data show CDR1 as MNHNY and CDR2 as SVGAGI (reference sequence). For the CDR3, the DNA is TGTGCCAACAGCTCTACGGGGGACGGCTACACCTTC. This codes for CANSSTGDGYTF.

This clonotype has just a few counts. The V and J genes are TRBV13 and TRBJ2-1; D may match TRBD1 or TRBD2 (5 bases each). This CDR3 spans 16 amino acids. Germline values: CDR1 PRHDT, CDR2 FYEKMQ (reference sequence). V was clipped by 5 bases and J by 1 base, with 15 bases between them. The CDR3 bases are TGTGCCAGCAGCCTCCGGGACGGCCGGTCCTACAATGAGCAGTTCTTC. Translated, it gives CASSLRDGRSYNEQFF. The variable domain in full, completed from reference TRBV13 and TRBJ2-1, reads AAGVIQSPRHLIKEKRETATLKCYPIPRHDTVYWYQQGPGQDPQFLISFYEKMQSDKGSIPDRFSAQQFSDYHSELNMSSLELGDSALYFCASSLRDGRSYNEQFFGPGTRLTVL.

CDR3 sequence (DNA): TGTGCCAGCAGTTTACCGGGCGGCTCCTACAATGAGCAGTTCTTC. Protein sequence: CASSLPGGSYNEQFF. The genes are TRBV6-2 or TRBV6-3 and TRBJ2-1, with D uncertain. Trimming left V 4 bases short and J 0 bases short, with 10 bases between. There are 15 residues in the CDR3. Germline V CDR1 and CDR2: MNHEY, SVGEGT.

This sequence joins TRBV7-9 and TRBJ2-7; tentative D call: TRBD1 (6 bases). The end of the DNA is better explained by TRBJ2-5, so the J call may be wrong. Germline V gene data show CDR1 as SEHNR and CDR2 as FQNEAQ (reference sequence). This CDR3 has 13 amino acids. In DNA form, the CDR3 reads TGTGCCAGCGTCCGGGTTCAGGGGGAGACCCAGTACTTC. Amino acids: CASVRVQGETQYF.

The chain combines TRBV6-6 with TRBJ2-5; a possible D gene is TRBD1 (7 bases). The DNA end is a closer match to TRBJ2-7, so the J assignment may be wrong. This CDR3 has 11 residues. Germline loops: CDR1 MNHNY, CDR2 SVGAGI (reference sequence). Here the CDR3 DNA reads TGTGCCAGCCAGGGGGGCGACGAGCAGTACTTC. Translation gives CASQGGDEQYF.

The chain links TRBV3-1 to TRBJ2-1; D is perhaps TRBD1 (6 bases). Germline CDR1 reads LGHDT; CDR2 reads YNNKEL (reference sequence). Trimming removed 1 base from V and 7 bases from J, with 14 bases in between. The CDR3 runs to 15 residues. The CDR3: CASSQVPGVRNEQFF. CDR3 DNA sequence: TGTGCCAGCAGCCAAGTACCAGGGGTACGGAATGAGCAGTTCTTC.

This clonotype was counted a few times. V is TRBV5-1 and J is TRBJ2-7; 9 positions agree with TRBD1. The length of the CDR3 is 14 residues. J gave up 1 base and V 8 bases, and 7 bases lay outside the gene matches. CDR1 SGHRS and CDR2 YFSETQ come from the germline V gene. The CDR3 region is CARWRDRVSYEQYF. In DNA, the CDR3 is TGCGCCAGGTGGCGGGACAGGGTATCCTACGAGCAGTACTTC. Complete variable domain (other parts from reference TRBV5-1 and TRBJ2-7): KAGVTQTPRYLIKTRGQQVTLSCSPISGHRSVSWYQQTPGQGLQFLFEYFSETQRNKGNFPGRFSGRQFSNSRSEMNVSTLELGDSALYLCARWRDRVSYEQYFGPGTRLTVT.

This chain links TRBV2 with TRBJ2-5, with TRBD1 matching 8 bases. The J call is uncertain, as TRBJ2-7 better fits the DNA end. Germline-derived CDR1 and CDR2 are SNHLY and FYNNEI. The CDR3 totals 14 residues. The CDR3 spells CASSLRQGRNEQYF. CDR3 DNA sequence: TGTGCCAGCAGTTTGAGACAGGGGAGGAACGAGCAGTACTTC.

This chain's CDR3 is CASSPSEFRGANTGELFF. Here the CDR3 DNA reads TGCGCCAGCAGCCCCTCAGAGTTCAGGGGGGCAAACACCGGGGAGCTGTTTTTT. This chain joins TRBV4-3 and TRBJ2-2, with D perhaps TRBD1 (7 bases). Germline CDR1 LGHNA, CDR2 YSLEER. Trimming pared 4 bases from V and 2 bases from J, leaving 20 bases between. This CDR3 spans 18 amino acids.

This clonotype was seen only a few times. V gene TRBV11-2 combines with J gene TRBJ2-3; D unresolved. The CDR3 length is 13 residues. V gave up 5 bases and J gave up 0 bases, with 6 bases separating them. Germline CDR1 reads SGHAT; CDR2 reads FQNNGV. The CDR3 DNA reads as TGTGCCAGCAGCGACGCTAGCACAGATACGCAGTATTTT. Translated: CASSDASTDTQYF.

The V call is TRBV30, the J call TRBJ2-3, with D possibly matching TRBD1 (5 bases). Trimming removed 0 bases at V and 4 bases at J, with 5 bases between. The germline V gene has CDR1 GTSNPN and CDR2 SVGIG (reference sequence). CDR3 length: 12 residues. The CDR3 DNA reads TGTGCCTGGAGTGTAGGGGCAGATACGCAGTATTTT. Its protein is CAWSVGADTQYF.

This clonotype came up a few times. The chain employs TRBV5-6 and TRBJ1-4; a possible D gene is TRBD1 (6 bases). The CDR3 consists of 14 residues. Trimming stripped 0 bases from V and 8 bases from J, with 11 bases between. Germline assignment: CDR1 SGHDT and CDR2 YYEEEE. CDR3 sequence (DNA): TGTGCCAGCAGCTTGGGGGGGCAGGAAGAAAAACTGTTTTTT. It translates to CASSLGGQEEKLFF.

The table lists this clonotype with a few counts. The chain employs TRBV24-1 and TRBJ2-7, with D unresolved. Germline lookup yields CDR1 KGHDR and CDR2 SFDVKD. V lost 1 base and J lost 1, with 13 bases in between. The CDR3 is 16 residues long. CDR3 DNA: TGTGCCACCAGTGATTTCGGATCCTCCCTTTCCTACGAGCAGTACTTC. Amino acids: CATSDFGSSLSYEQYF.

This chain connects TRBV12-3 or TRBV12-4 to TRBJ2-5, with D hard to call. The CDR3 totals 13 residues. Trimming removed 9 bases at V and 2 bases at J, with 13 bases between. CDR3 sequence reads: CARGKSLQETQYF. The DNA for the CDR3 is TGTGCCAGAGGGAAGAGCTTACAAGAGACCCAGTACTTC.

CDR3 sequence (DNA): TGTGCCAGCAGGCCGCCGGGACTAGCGATCGCAGATACGCAGTATTTT. Its translation: CASRPPGLAIADTQYF. The V gene is TRBV28, the J gene TRBJ2-3, with 10 positions matching TRBD2. CDR1 is MDHEN and CDR2 is SYDVKM in the germline V gene. This CDR3 is built from 16 residues. The J segment lost 4 bases and the V segment lost 6 bases, leaving 10 bases of the junction unmatched.

The genes are TRBV29-1 and TRBJ2-7; D might be TRBD1 (5 bases). Trimming shortened V by 7 bases and J by 1 base, and 14 bases separated the two germline ends. The CDR3 has 13 residues. Germline V CDR1 and CDR2: SQVTM, ANQGSEA. This chain's CDR3 is CSANRQGSYEQYF. The CDR3 DNA sequence: TGCAGCGCTAATAGGCAGGGATCCTACGAGCAGTACTTC.